Below are 17 T cell receptor beta chains sequenced from a single sample in a study of shared clonotypes between healthy human individuals (dated by TCRdb to 2020 to 2022). The protocol used for the library was the immunoSEQ multiplex PCR assay. TCRdb stores this immuneACCESS table with in-frame sequences only. Part of the clones is absent; in the studies checked, under half of the shortfall reflects unresolved V genes, and no reason is known for the rest. The sample contains 2 million to 2.5 million clones, 85% to 95% of them found a single time. 0.13% of the sample rests with the top ten. Sequencing was done on a sample of naive CD4+ T cells sorted from blood. The sample's cell subset or site, from its label and the paper: CD45RA+ positively selected. These receptors were obtained from a young man in good health.

V and J are TRBV2 and TRBJ1-5; D not certain. CDR3 length equals 13 residues. V was pared by 2 bases and J by 3 bases, with 5 bases between. Germline V CDR1 and CDR2: SNHLY, FYNNEI. The DNA of the CDR3 is TGTGCCAGCAGTGAAAGATCCAATCAGCCCCAGCATTTT. Residues: CASSERSNQPQHF.

This chain links TRBV10-3 with TRBJ2-1; tentatively, D is TRBD1 (7 bases). The V and J ends lost 2 bases and 8 bases respectively, with 22 bases between them. CDR3 length: 17 amino acids. Germline V gene data show CDR1 as ENHRY and CDR2 as SYGVKD. DNA for the CDR3: TGTGCCATCAGTGAGCTTTGGAGGGGGCCTTCTAGGGATGAGCAGTTCTTC. Translated, it gives CAISELWRGPSRDEQFF.

V usage is TRBV6-6 and J usage is TRBJ2-7; D gene uncertain. The germline V gene encodes CDR1 MNHNY and CDR2 SVGAGI (reference sequence). The ends were cut back, 5 bases at V and 5 bases at J, with 10 bases in the middle. This CDR3 region has 12 residues. The chain's CDR3 is CASSPSIDEQYF. The CDR3 coding sequence is TGTGCCAGCAGTCCATCCATAGACGAGCAGTACTTC.

The chain is built from TRBV28 and TRBJ2-1; TRBD1 or TRBD2 may be the D gene (6 bases each). Germline CDR1 is MDHEN and CDR2 is SYDVKM. The V and J ends lost 3 bases and 7 bases respectively, with 16 bases between them. The CDR3 is made up of 15 amino acids. Here the CDR3 reads CASSFGGSPPNEQFF. In DNA form, the CDR3 reads TGTGCCAGCAGTTTCGGGGGCAGCCCCCCAAATGAGCAGTTCTTC.

As concerns this clone: The sample contains more than one DNA sequence encoding this CDR3. The gene calls are TRBV30 and TRBJ1-1; D is ambiguous. The CDR3 consists of 13 residues. V lost 1 base and J 1 base, leaving 7 bases between the germline ends. Germline CDR1 reads GTSNPN; CDR2 reads SVGIG (reference sequence). Here the CDR3 DNA reads TGTGCCTGGAGTGAGGGTGGGAACACTGAAGCTTTCTTT. Its translation: CAWSEGGNTEAFF.

This chain links TRBV6-1 with TRBJ1-6; 11 positions agree with TRBD1. V lost 5 bases, J lost 7 bases, and 10 bases stayed unmatched. The CDR3 is 17 residues long. Per the germline V gene, CDR1 is MNHNS and CDR2 is SASEGT. The CDR3 coding sequence is TGTGCCAGCAGTAAAGAGCATGGACAGGGGGCAAATTCACCCCTCCACTTT. As protein: CASSKEHGQGANSPLHF.

The gene calls are TRBV9 and TRBJ1-1; tentatively, D is TRBD1 (6 bases). In germline, CDR1 is SGDLS, CDR2 YYNGEE. Trimming shortened V by 4 bases and J by 3 bases, and 16 bases separated the two germline ends. The CDR3 is made up of 15 amino acids. The CDR3 DNA follows: TGTGCCAGCAGCCCCCGGACAGAAAAATACACTGAAGCTTTCTTT. As protein: CASSPRTEKYTEAFF.

This chain uses TRBV9 with TRBJ2-1; D might be TRBD2 (5 bases). V was clipped by 5 bases and J by 5 bases, with 8 bases between them. Per germline, CDR1 SGDLS and CDR2 YYNGEE. This CDR3 region has 12 residues. The CDR3 spells CASSREDNEQFF. In nucleotides, the CDR3 is TGTGCCAGCAGTCGGGAAGACAATGAGCAGTTCTTC. Full variable domain (outside the CDR3, taken from reference TRBV9 and TRBJ2-1): DSGVTQTPKHLITATGQRVTLRCSPRSGDLSVYWYQQSLDQGLQFLIQYYNGEERAKGNILERFSAQQFPDLHSELNLSSLELGDSALYFCASSREDNEQFFGPGTRLTVL.

The chain uses TRBV5-1 and TRBJ2-2, with D possibly TRBD2 on 6 matching bases. The V gene lost 3 bases and the J gene lost 1 base, with 16 bases spanning the gap. Germline loops: CDR1 SGHRS, CDR2 YFSETQ. The CDR3 consists of 17 residues. CDR3 sequence reads: CASSSRIGTLNTGELFF. CDR3 nucleotides: TGCGCCAGCAGCTCAAGGATTGGGACTTTGAACACCGGGGAGCTGTTTTTT. Full variable domain (missing parts from reference TRBV5-1 and TRBJ2-2): KAGVTQTPRYLIKTRGQQVTLSCSPISGHRSVSWYQQTPGQGLQFLFEYFSETQRNKGNFPGRFSGRQFSNSRSEMNVSTLELGDSALYLCASSSRIGTLNTGELFFGEGSRLTVL.

V usage is TRBV18 and J usage is TRBJ2-6, with D tentatively TRBD1 (6 bases). The CDR3 contains 16 residues. Germline loops: CDR1 KGHSH, CDR2 LQKENI. V gave up 1 base and J gave up 0 bases, with 7 bases separating them. CDR3 DNA: TGTGCCAGCTCACCACGACAGGTCTCTGGGGCCAACGTCCTGACTTTC. This encodes CASSPRQVSGANVLTF.

Comments on this clone: In the same sample, other DNA sequences code for this CDR3. This rearrangement joins TRBV6-1 to TRBJ1-5, with D possibly being TRBD1 (5 bases). Germline CDR1 and CDR2: MNHNS and SASEGT. The V and J ends lost 2 bases and 4 bases respectively, with 9 bases between them. This CDR3 is 14 amino acids long. Written as DNA, the CDR3 is TGTGCCAGCAGTGAATGGGACGGGAATCAGCCCCAGCATTTT. Amino acids: CASSEWDGNQPQHF.

V is TRBV2 and J is TRBJ2-2; no firm D call. The length of the CDR3 is 13 residues. Germline CDR1 reads SNHLY; CDR2 reads FYNNEI. V was clipped by 8 bases and J by 1 base, with 8 bases between them. The DNA for the CDR3 is TGTGCCAGCGAGAAGGGGAACACCGGGGAGCTGTTTTTT. This encodes CASEKGNTGELFF.

The genes are TRBV30 and TRBJ2-5; 11 bases align to TRBD1. Trimming took 5 bases from V and 9 from J; bases not matched to a gene: 23. Germline V gene sequence: CDR1 GTSNPN, CDR2 SVGIG (reference sequence). This CDR3 comprises 18 residues. The CDR3 region has the DNA TGTGCCTGGGGAGCCCCCGGGACAGGGGGAGGAACGAGGCCACCCCAGTACTTC. This gives the protein CAWGAPGTGGGTRPPQYF.

V is TRBV6-5 and J is TRBJ1-6; no firm D call. The V end lost 8 bases, the J end lost 6 bases, and 14 bases lay between the germline ends. This CDR3 is built from 14 residues. Per germline, CDR1 MNHEY and CDR2 SVGAGI. CDR3: CASRNSLPNSPLHF. CDR3 in DNA: TGTGCCAGCCGGAACTCCCTACCTAATTCACCCCTCCACTTT.

The chain links TRBV30 to TRBJ2-5, with D tentatively TRBD1 (5 bases). Germline values: CDR1 GTSNPN, CDR2 SVGIG (reference sequence). The CDR3 covers 12 residues. Between the trimmed V and J ends, which lost 4 bases and 2 bases, there was a span of 8 bases. The CDR3 here is CAWTGRQETQYF. Written as DNA, the CDR3 is TGTGCCTGGACAGGGCGGCAAGAGACCCAGTACTTC.

This clone was counted a single time. The CDR3 DNA reads TGTGCCAGCAGTTATTCTCAGGGCCCGGGCACTGAAGCTTTCTTT. It codes for CASSYSQGPGTEAFF. The rearrangement links TRBV6-5 to TRBJ1-1; possible D gene TRBD1, 5 bases. Trimming cost V 3 bases and J 4 bases, with 15 bases left between them. The CDR3 is made up of 15 amino acids. CDR1 is MNHEY and CDR2 is SVGAGI in the germline V gene.

About this clone: This CDR3 is also generated by other DNA sequences in the sample. The genes are TRBV18 and TRBJ2-7; the match to TRBD1 covers 9 bases. The V and J ends lost 4 bases and 2 bases, in that order; junction bases with no gene match: 6. This CDR3 is built from 15 residues. Germline assignment: CDR1 KGHSH and CDR2 LQKENI. For the CDR3, the DNA is TGTGCCAGCTCACAACCGGGACAGGGCGCCTACGAGCAGTACTTC. Translation gives CASSQPGQGAYEQYF.